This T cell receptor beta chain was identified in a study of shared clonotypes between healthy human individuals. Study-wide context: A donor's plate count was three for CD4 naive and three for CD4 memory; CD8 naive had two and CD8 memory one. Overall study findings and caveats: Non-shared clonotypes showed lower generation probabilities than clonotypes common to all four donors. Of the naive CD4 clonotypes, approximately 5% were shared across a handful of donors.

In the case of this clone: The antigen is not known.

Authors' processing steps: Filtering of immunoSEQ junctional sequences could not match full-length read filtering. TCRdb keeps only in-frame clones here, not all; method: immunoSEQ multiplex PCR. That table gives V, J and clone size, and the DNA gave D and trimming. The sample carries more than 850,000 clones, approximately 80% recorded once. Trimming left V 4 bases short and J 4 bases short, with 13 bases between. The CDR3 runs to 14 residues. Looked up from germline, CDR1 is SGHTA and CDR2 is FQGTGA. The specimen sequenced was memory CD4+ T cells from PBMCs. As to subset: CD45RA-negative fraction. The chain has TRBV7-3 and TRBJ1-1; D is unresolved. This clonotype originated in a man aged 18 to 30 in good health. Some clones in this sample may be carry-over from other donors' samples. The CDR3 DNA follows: TGTGCCAGCAGCTCAAACGGATGGGGCACTGAAGCTTTCTTT. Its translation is CASSSNGWGTEAFF.